The T cell receptor (beta chain) described here comes from a study of blood T cell repertoires in COVID-19. The CDR3 extends over 15 amino acids. Losses at the gene ends were 2 bases for V and 2 bases for J; bases not matched to a gene: 3. Germline V lookup: CDR1 MNHNS, CDR2 SASEGT. Assay: immunoSEQ multiplex PCR; the TCRdb copy retains only in-frame clones and omits some. The profile shows approximately 290,000 clones, about nine tenths of them singletons. The clonotype originates from a man aged 18 to 29 with active or convalescent COVID-19. The sample consisted of peripheral blood. V is TRBV6-1 and J is TRBJ2-7; TRBD1 agrees at 10 bases. The CDR3 nucleotides are TGTGCCAGCAGTGAACCGGGACAGGGGACCTACGAGCAGTACTTC. Amino acid sequence: CASSEPGQGTYEQYF.